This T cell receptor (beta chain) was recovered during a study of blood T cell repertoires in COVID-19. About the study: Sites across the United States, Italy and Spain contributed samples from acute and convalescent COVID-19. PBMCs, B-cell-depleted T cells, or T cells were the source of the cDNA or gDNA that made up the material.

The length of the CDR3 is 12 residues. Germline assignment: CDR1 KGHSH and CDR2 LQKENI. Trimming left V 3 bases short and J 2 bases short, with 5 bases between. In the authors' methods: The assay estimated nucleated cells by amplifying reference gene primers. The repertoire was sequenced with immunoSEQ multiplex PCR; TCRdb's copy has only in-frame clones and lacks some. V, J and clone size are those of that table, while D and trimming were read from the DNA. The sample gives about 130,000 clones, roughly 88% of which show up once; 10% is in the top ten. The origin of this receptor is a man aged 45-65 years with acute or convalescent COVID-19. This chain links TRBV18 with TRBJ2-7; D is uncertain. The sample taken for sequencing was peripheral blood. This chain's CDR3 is CASSPTTYEQYF. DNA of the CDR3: TGTGCCAGCTCACCTACTACCTACGAGCAGTACTTC.